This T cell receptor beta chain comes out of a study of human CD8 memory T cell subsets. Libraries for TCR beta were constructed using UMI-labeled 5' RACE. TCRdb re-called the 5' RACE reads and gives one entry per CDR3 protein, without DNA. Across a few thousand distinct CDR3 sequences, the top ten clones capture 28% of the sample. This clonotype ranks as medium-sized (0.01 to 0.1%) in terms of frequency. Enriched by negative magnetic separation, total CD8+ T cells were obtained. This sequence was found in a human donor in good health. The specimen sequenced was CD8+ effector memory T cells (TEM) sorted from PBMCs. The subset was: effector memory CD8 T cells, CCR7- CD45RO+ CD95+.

CDR3: CASSLGGNYGYTF. The V gene is TRBV7-3, the J gene TRBJ1-2. This CDR3 has 13 amino acids. The V gene's germline CDR1 is SGHTA and CDR2 FQGTGA. Looking up the rest from reference TRBV7-3 and TRBJ1-2 gives the full variable domain: GAGVSQTPSNKVTEKGKYVELRCDPISGHTALYWYRQSLGQGPEFLIYFQGTGAADDSGLPNDRFFAVRPEGSVSTLKIQRTERGDSAVYLCASSLGGNYGYTFGSGTRLTVV.